What follows describes a single T cell receptor beta chain. Antigen unknown. Donors with ophthalmopathy: moderate-to-severe activity, CAS ≥3, NOSPECS ≥4, duration under 3 months. Reliance was placed on clinical symptoms, serum thyroxine, TRAb, thyroid ultrasound and orbital computed tomography for diagnosis. This sample is part of a study of Graves' ophthalmopathy and Graves' hyperthyroidism. General study results and limits: The authors also found most expanded thyroid clonotypes above 0.001 frequency in blood.

Amplification of TCR beta CDR3 regions used RNA transcripts. Second-round multiplex PCR followed a first-round RT-PCR using HTBI primers. TCRdb ran MiXCR on the multiplex PCR reads and lists one entry per CDR3 protein. The table includes about 740,000 distinct CDR3 sequences, 40% detected once. Germline V CDR1 and CDR2: SGHDT, YYEEEE. V was pared by 3 bases and J by 2 bases, with 12 bases between. The CDR3 spans 15 residues. Sequenced input: peripheral blood. The receptor was derived from an adult man with Graves' ophthalmopathy. This chain uses TRBV5-6 with TRBJ1-5; D is ambiguous. CDR3: CASSSLRKGNQPQHF. CDR3 in DNA: TGTGCCAGCAGCTCCTTGAGAAAGGGCAATCAGCCCCAGCATTTT.